The 19 T cell receptor beta chains below all came from one sample that was sequenced in a study of blood T cells in healthy people across ages. The second PCR ran roughly 7 to 11 cycles with a sample-barcoded 5' primer and J-beta primers. TCRdb fed the 5' RACE reads into MiXCR, producing one record per CDR3 protein. The sample carries 1.5 million to 2 million distinct CDR3 sequences, 49% recorded once. Material for sequencing was blood. The source is a woman aged 40 to 50 in good health.

This chain joins TRBV29-1 and TRBJ2-7, with D possibly matching TRBD2 (6 bases). This CDR3 comprises 11 residues. V was shortened by 4 bases and J by 7 bases, with 11 bases between the two germline ends. Germline V gene data show CDR1 as SQVTM and CDR2 as ANQGSEA. The CDR3, as DNA: TGCAGCGTTGGACTAGGGCGTGAGCAGTACTTC. Its protein product is CSVGLGREQYF.

The chain employs TRBV25-1 and TRBJ2-5; D call uncertain. The CDR3 totals 18 residues. Germline values: CDR1 MGHDK, CDR2 SYGVNS. Deletions cut 2 bases from V and 6 bases from J, with 25 bases between. The chain's CDR3 is CASSERSVGRAPTKTQYF. The CDR3 nucleotides read TGTGCCAGCAGTGAAAGGAGTGTCGGTAGGGCCCCCACTAAGACCCAGTACTTC. Using reference TRBV25-1 and TRBJ2-5 for the parts outside the CDR3, the full variable domain is EADIYQTPRYLVIGTGKKITLECSQTMGHDKMYWYQQDPGMELHLIHYSYGVNSTEKGDLSSESTVSRIRTEHFPLTLESARPSHTSQYLCASSERSVGRAPTKTQYFGPGTRLLVL.

The CDR3 region is CASSLTRKNTEAFF. The CDR3 DNA is TGTGCCAGCAGCTTGACTCGGAAGAACACTGAAGCTTTCTTT. The J gene is TRBJ1-1, the V gene TRBV7-2; D is undetermined. Germline loops: CDR1 SGHTA, CDR2 FQGNSA. This CDR3 contains 14 residues. The V end was cut by 3 bases, the J end by 1 base, with 9 bases between.

There are a few counts of this clonotype. J is TRBJ1-2 and V is TRBV4-3; no firm D call. In germline, CDR1 is LGHNA, CDR2 YSLEER. This CDR3 is 15 amino acids long. Trimming removed 4 bases at V and 1 base at J, with 13 bases between. Here the CDR3 DNA reads TGCGCCAGCAGCCCTGGACTTCGGAGTAACTATGGCTACACCTTC. It specifies CASSPGLRSNYGYTF.

The chain uses TRBV20-1 and TRBJ2-1; TRBD2 is a possible D gene (6 bases). Trimming removed 7 bases at V and 3 bases at J, with 16 bases between. From germline, CDR1 is DFQATT and CDR2 SNEGSKA (reference sequence). The CDR3 is 14 amino acids. CDR3 sequence: CSGLAGSSYNEQFF. The DNA of the CDR3 is TGCAGTGGCCTGGCGGGGAGCAGCTACAATGAGCAGTTCTTC.

This clonotype showed up just a few times. The chain links TRBV20-1 to TRBJ2-3, with 7 positions matching TRBD2. The germline gives CDR1 DFQATT, CDR2 SNEGSKA (reference sequence). The J segment lost 2 bases and the V segment lost 3 bases, leaving 8 bases of the junction unmatched. This CDR3 has 15 residues. For the CDR3, the DNA is TGCAGTGCTAGTTCCGCGGGGGTGTACACAGATACGCAGTATTTT. This sequence encodes CSASSAGVYTDTQYF.

V gene TRBV7-2 combines with J gene TRBJ2-3, with D unclear. The CDR3 length is 15 residues. The germline V and J ends were trimmed by 3 bases and 2 bases, with 12 bases remaining between them. Per the germline V gene, CDR1 is SGHTA and CDR2 is FQGNSA. DNA of the CDR3: TGTGCCAGCAGCTTGATGACTTCCCCCACAGATACGCAGTATTTT. Residues: CASSLMTSPTDTQYF.

This clonotype has only a few counts. The chain links TRBV7-2 to TRBJ2-1; 14 bases are shared with TRBD2. The CDR3 has 19 amino acids. The germline CDR1 and CDR2 sequences are SGHTA and FQGNSA. V was pared by 1 base and J by 0 bases, with 5 bases of the junction left unmatched. The CDR3 coding sequence is TGTGCCAGCAGCTTAGGGCGGACTAGCGGGGGGAACTCCTACAATGAGCAGTTCTTC. Residues: CASSLGRTSGGNSYNEQFF.

This chain joins TRBV6-2 or TRBV6-3 and TRBJ1-4; the match to TRBD1 covers 7 bases. J was trimmed by 10 bases and V by 4 bases; bases with no gene match: 3. CDR1 and CDR2 from the germline V gene are MNHEY and SVGEGT. CDR3 length equals 12 residues. The CDR3 here is CASSLQGRKLFF. CDR3 bases: TGTGCCAGCAGTTTACAGGGGAGAAAACTGTTTTTT.

This clonotype was detected a few times. The chain recombines TRBV7-2 with TRBJ2-5; perhaps TRBD2 as D (5 bases). This CDR3 is 17 amino acids long. The V gene's germline CDR1 is SGHTA and CDR2 FQGNSA. The V gene lost 0 bases and the J gene lost 1 base, with 15 bases spanning the gap. The CDR3 sequence: CASSLALEGVLQETQYF. CDR3 coding DNA: TGTGCCAGCAGCTTAGCGCTAGAGGGCGTCCTCCAAGAGACCCAGTACTTC.

V usage is TRBV15 and J usage is TRBJ1-1; D unresolved. Per germline, CDR1 LNHNV and CDR2 YYDKDF (reference sequence). This CDR3 is built from 15 residues. Between the trimmed V and J ends, which lost 4 bases and 4 bases, there was a span of 16 bases. The CDR3 coding sequence is TGTGCCACCAGCACCCCAAAGAAAGGTGGCACTGAAGCTTTCTTT. Translation gives CATSTPKKGGTEAFF.

CDR3 loop: CASSQEGALMIQYF. The CDR3 region has the DNA TGTGCCAGCAGCCAAGAGGGGGCGCTTATGATTCAGTACTTC. The chain recombines TRBV3-1 with TRBJ2-7; a weak D match, TRBD1 (6 bases). CDR1 is LGHDT and CDR2 is YNNKEL in the germline V gene (reference sequence). This CDR3 region has 14 residues. Trimming cost V 0 bases and J 10 bases, with 16 bases left between them.

The sample holds a few counts of this clonotype. In DNA form, the CDR3 reads TGTGCCAGCAGTCCCCCCAGACTAGAATTGGATGAGCAGTTCTTC. It codes for CASSPPRLELDEQFF. This chain links TRBV28 with TRBJ2-1, with a possible D match to TRBD2 (6 bases). In germline, CDR1 is MDHEN, CDR2 SYDVKM. The CDR3 is 15 amino acids. The ends were cut back, 5 bases at V and 8 bases at J, with 19 bases in the middle.

DNA for the CDR3: TGTGCCAGCAGCTTAGAAGATCTAGCGGGGGGCTCCTACAATGAGCAGTTCTTC. Protein product: CASSLEDLAGGSYNEQFF. V gene TRBV7-9 combines with J gene TRBJ2-1; 11 positions agree with TRBD2. The CDR3 covers 18 residues. J was trimmed by 0 bases and V by 1 base; bases with no gene match: 5. The germline V gene has CDR1 SEHNR and CDR2 FQNEAQ (reference sequence).

This clonotype was observed a handful of times. J is TRBJ1-2 and V is TRBV10-3; D remains unclear. V lost 2 bases to trimming and J lost 1 base, with 8 bases between them. This CDR3 comprises 14 residues. CDR1 and CDR2 (germline): ENHRY, SYGVKD. CDR3 DNA sequence: TGTGCCATCAGTGAGGATCAGGATAACTATGGCTACACCTTC. It specifies CAISEDQDNYGYTF.

In this sample, this clonotype turned up a few times. The chain combines TRBV28 with TRBJ1-2; D is ambiguous. V lost 5 bases to trimming and J lost 8 bases, with 12 bases between them. The germline CDR1 and CDR2 sequences are MDHEN and SYDVKM. This CDR3 is 12 amino acids long. DNA for the CDR3: TGTGCCAGCAGTCCGTCGAGTTTGGGCTACACCTTC. It codes for CASSPSSLGYTF.

This clonotype was seen just once. This chain uses TRBV10-3 with TRBJ1-5, with 7 nucleotides matching TRBD1. V lost 7 bases, J lost 5 bases, and 5 bases stayed unmatched. The CDR3 extends over 13 amino acids. Per germline, CDR1 ENHRY and CDR2 SYGVKD. This CDR3 reads CAINRDSDQPQHF. CDR3 DNA sequence: TGTGCCATCAATCGGGACAGCGATCAGCCCCAGCATTTT.

CDR3 nucleotides: TGTGCCAGCAGCTCCACCGGGACTAGGTACAATGAGCAGTTCTTC. Its translation is CASSSTGTRYNEQFF. The chain uses TRBV11-1 and TRBJ2-1; 8 nucleotides align to TRBD2. V dropped 4 bases and J dropped 4; count of bases not matched to a gene: 6. Germline CDR1 reads SGHAT; CDR2 reads FQDESV (reference sequence). The CDR3 sequence is 15 residues long.

The genes are TRBV14 and TRBJ1-2; D may be TRBD1 (5 bases). Germline V gives CDR1 SGHDN, CDR2 FVKESK. The CDR3 is made up of 13 amino acids. V was trimmed by 1 base and J by 7 bases, leaving 10 bases between them. The CDR3, as DNA: TGTGCCAGCAGCCAAGTAATCGGGGCTGGCTACACCTTC. Its protein is CASSQVIGAGYTF.